This TCR beta chain stems from a study of regulatory T cells in long-lasting Graves disease. The authors built TCR beta libraries using iRepertoire HTBI primers and Arm-PCR of CDR3 regions. TCRdb used MiXCR to reprocess the multiplex PCR reads, holding one entry per CDR3 protein. This sample yields fewer than 450,000 distinct CDR3 sequences, of which around 24% are seen a single time; over 25% belongs to the top ten. Trimming left V 6 bases short and J 3 bases short, with 12 bases between. The CDR3 loop spans 12 amino acids. Germline V gene data show CDR1 as SQVTM and CDR2 as ANQGSEA. This clonotype was counted only a few times. Time point meaning: persistent/refractory GD, antithyroid drugs over 5 years with positive TRAb. There was RNA extracted from PBMCs, and the TCR library was made from it.

This chain uses TRBV29-1 with TRBJ2-7, with D possibly matching TRBD1 (5 bases). This sample comprised peripheral blood mononuclear cells (PBMCs), obtained when the disease was refractory, from a patient treated with antithyroid drugs. The sequence came from a female donor with Graves disease. The CDR3 DNA reads as TGCAGCGTCGACACAGGAAACTACGAGCAGTACTTC. Protein product: CSVDTGNYEQYF.